One and the same sample provided the 30 T cell receptor beta chains below, sequenced in a study of cytomegalovirus exposure and HLA in healthy donors. The primer mix had 60 Vbeta and 13 Jbeta primers. Clones were read by immunoSEQ multiplex PCR, and TCRdb kept only the in-frame ones, dropping some. The sample yields around 130,000 clones, around 70% seen once. What was sequenced was PBMCs. The receptor source for this set is a human donor in good health.

This chain joins TRBV10-3 and TRBJ2-1; tentative D call: TRBD2 (5 bases). CDR1 and CDR2 from the germline V gene are ENHRY and SYGVKD. The V end was cut by 6 bases, the J end by 3 bases, with 15 bases between. There are 15 residues in the CDR3. CDR3 amino acids: CAISQRESSYNEQFF. The CDR3 region has the DNA TGTGCCATCAGCCAGAGGGAATCTAGCTACAATGAGCAGTTCTTC.

The chain uses TRBV9 and TRBJ2-2; 12 nucleotides agree with TRBD2. CDR1 SGDLS and CDR2 YYNGEE come from the germline V gene. CDR3 length equals 17 residues. The junction had 10 bases not matched to a gene; V was cut back by 3 bases and J by 7 bases. Written as DNA, the CDR3 is TGTGCCAGCAGCGGAGGTTCTAGCGGGAGGGCCCACGGGGAGCTGTTTTTT. It yields the protein CASSGGSSGRAHGELFF. The full variable domain, its missing parts supplied by reference TRBV9 and TRBJ2-2, is DSGVTQTPKHLITATGQRVTLRCSPRSGDLSVYWYQQSLDQGLQFLIQYYNGEERAKGNILERFSAQQFPDLHSELNLSSLELGDSALYFCASSGGSSGRAHGELFFGEGSRLTVL.

The chain uses TRBV7-9 and TRBJ1-1; possible D gene TRBD1, 6 bases. This CDR3 region has 13 residues. V lost 5 bases and J lost 6, with 13 bases in between. Germline V CDR1 and CDR2: SEHNR, FQNEAQ (reference sequence). CDR3 sequence (DNA): TGTGCCAGCAGCCACACAGGGAATCCTGAAGCTTTCTTT. Protein sequence: CASSHTGNPEAFF.

J is TRBJ2-7 and V is TRBV28, with 7 bases identical to TRBD1. This CDR3 comprises 15 residues. CDR1 and CDR2 from the germline V gene are MDHEN and SYDVKM. The V gene end was trimmed by 6 bases and the J gene end by 1 base; junction bases not matched to a gene: 9. The CDR3 nucleotides read TGTGCCAGCAGACGACAGGGTGGGTCGTCCTACGAGCAGTACTTC. It is translated as CASRRQGGSSYEQYF.

This chain uses TRBV9 with TRBJ1-2, with 9 positions matching TRBD1. This CDR3 comprises 17 residues. Germline V gives CDR1 SGDLS, CDR2 YYNGEE. V gave up 0 bases and J gave up 4 bases; unmatched junction bases: 10. CDR3 loop: CASSVASGTGLSYGYTF. As DNA, the CDR3 is TGTGCCAGCAGCGTAGCGTCGGGGACAGGGCTTTCCTATGGCTACACCTTC.

The rearrangement links TRBV4-1 to TRBJ2-7; perhaps TRBD2 as D (5 bases). Trimming cost V 1 base and J 4 bases, with 14 bases left between them. This CDR3 is built from 15 residues. CDR1 is MGHRA and CDR2 is YSYEKL in the germline V gene. The CDR3 region is CASSQAPSPKYEQYF. The CDR3, as DNA: TGCGCCAGCAGCCAAGCCCCTAGCCCGAAGTACGAGCAGTACTTC.

This chain joins TRBV7-8 and TRBJ1-1; the D is unclear. Germline CDR1 SGHVS, CDR2 FQNEAQ. V gave up 4 bases and J gave up 6 bases, with 15 bases separating them. The CDR3 sequence is 14 residues long. The CDR3: CASSSTFGPPEAFF. CDR3 sequence (DNA): TGTGCCAGCAGCTCTACGTTCGGTCCCCCTGAAGCTTTCTTT.

The chain joins TRBV14 to TRBJ1-6; D remains unclear. V was pared by 0 bases and J by 9 bases, with 9 bases between. Germline loops: CDR1 SGHDN, CDR2 FVKESK. The CDR3 is 14 amino acids. The CDR3 coding sequence is TGTGCCAGCAGCCAAGATCTTCGGGGTTCACCCCTCCACTTT. It is translated as CASSQDLRGSPLHF.

The V gene is TRBV5-4, the J gene TRBJ2-3, with 7 bases fitting TRBD2. Germline V gene sequence: CDR1 SGHNT, CDR2 YYREEE (reference sequence). V was pared by 2 bases and J by 4 bases, with 4 bases of the junction left unmatched. This CDR3 comprises 14 residues. The CDR3 is CASSFTSVPDTQYF. In DNA form, the CDR3 reads TGTGCCAGCAGCTTTACTAGCGTGCCAGATACGCAGTATTTT.

The chain employs TRBV9 and TRBJ1-1, with 10 bases identical to TRBD1. V lost 4 bases, J lost 4 bases, and 7 bases stayed unmatched. CDR3 length equals 15 residues. Per germline, CDR1 SGDLS and CDR2 YYNGEE. In DNA form, the CDR3 reads TGTGCCAGCAGCCCACGACAGGGGGCGTCCACTGAAGCTTTCTTT. This gives the protein CASSPRQGASTEAFF.

This clone has a single count. This chain uses TRBV7-3 with TRBJ2-1, with D perhaps TRBD1 (6 bases). Between the trimmed V and J ends, which lost 0 bases and 7 bases, there was a span of 10 bases. Germline CDR1 reads SGHTA; CDR2 reads FQGTGA. This CDR3 is 14 amino acids long. CDR3 coding DNA: TGTGCCAGCAGCTTAACCCCCCAGGGGAATGAGCAGTTCTTC. Translated, it gives CASSLTPQGNEQFF. The whole variable domain, remainder taken from reference TRBV7-3 and TRBJ2-1, is GAGVSQTPSNKVTEKGKYVELRCDPISGHTALYWYRQSLGQGPEFLIYFQGTGAADDSGLPNDRFFAVRPEGSVSTLKIQRTERGDSAVYLCASSLTPQGNEQFFGPGTRLTVL.

This chain connects TRBV2 to TRBJ1-6, with 11 bases matching TRBD1. With V trimmed by 3 bases and J by 8 bases, 3 bases remained unmatched. The CDR3 has 15 residues. The germline V gene encodes CDR1 SNHLY and CDR2 FYNNEI. The CDR3 reads CASSEDRGLYSPLHF. DNA for the CDR3: TGTGCCAGCAGTGAGGACAGGGGGCTTTATTCACCCCTCCACTTT.

Written as DNA, the CDR3 is TGTGCCAGTGGGGGACACCGGCGTCCGAACACCGGGGAGCTGTTTTTT. It translates to CASGGHRRPNTGELFF. The chain couples TRBV19 to TRBJ2-2, with D possibly matching TRBD1 (6 bases). Looked up from germline, CDR1 is LNHDA and CDR2 is SQIVND (reference sequence). V lost 8 bases to trimming and J lost 0 bases, with 16 bases between them. The CDR3 loop spans 16 amino acids.

The chain recombines TRBV11-1 with TRBJ2-1; tentative D call: TRBD2 (7 bases). Germline V lookup: CDR1 SGHAT, CDR2 FQDESV (reference sequence). Trimming pared 5 bases from V and 6 bases from J, leaving 23 bases between. The length of the CDR3 is 17 residues. CDR3 loop: CASSHGGAVGYGNEQFF. The CDR3 DNA is TGTGCCAGCAGCCATGGGGGGGCTGTGGGCTATGGCAATGAGCAGTTCTTC.

CDR3 in DNA: TGTGCCAGCAGCTTAGAGGCGGGTCTTAGCACAGATACGCAGTATTTT. The encoded protein is CASSLEAGLSTDTQYF. The chain links TRBV7-9 to TRBJ2-3; D is possibly TRBD2 (5 bases). The CDR3 sequence is 16 residues long. Germline CDR1 is SEHNR and CDR2 is FQNEAQ (reference sequence). Trimming took 1 base from V and 0 from J, leaving 11 bases between them.

The chain links TRBV19 to TRBJ1-5, with D hard to call. This CDR3 region has 14 residues. Germline V CDR1 and CDR2: LNHDA, SQIVND (reference sequence). The V gene lost 8 bases and the J gene lost 4 bases, with 15 bases spanning the gap. CDR3 in amino acids: CASSGKPLNQPQHF. CDR3 nucleotide sequence: TGTGCCAGTTCCGGGAAACCCCTAAATCAGCCCCAGCATTTT.

This chain links TRBV7-8 with TRBJ2-7; the D gene is possibly TRBD1 (5 bases). This CDR3 contains 15 residues. Germline V lookup: CDR1 SGHVS, CDR2 FQNEAQ. Trimming shortened V by 5 bases and J by 1 base, and 15 bases separated the two germline ends. CDR3 sequence (DNA): TGTGCCAGCAGCCCTCACCCGAGACAGTCCTACGAGCAGTACTTC. It is translated as CASSPHPRQSYEQYF.

This chain connects TRBV4-2 to TRBJ2-1; 7 nucleotides agree with TRBD2. Germline CDR1 LGHNA, CDR2 YNFKEQ. The CDR3 contains 18 residues. J lost 1 base, V lost 0 bases, and 9 bases had no gene match. In DNA form, the CDR3 reads TGTGCCAGCAGCCAAGAGGGAGCACCTAGCGGATCCTACAATGAGCAGTTCTTC. Amino acid sequence: CASSQEGAPSGSYNEQFF.

V usage is TRBV7-9 and J usage is TRBJ1-4; no clear D gene. Germline V gene data show CDR1 as SEHNR and CDR2 as FQNEAQ (reference sequence). This CDR3 is built from 14 residues. V was cut by 1 base and J by 6 bases, with 9 bases left in between. As DNA, the CDR3 is TGTGCCAGCAGCTTAGGGGAGAACCATGAAAAACTGTTTTTT. Translating it yields CASSLGENHEKLFF.

This clone turned up a few times. This sequence joins TRBV6-5 and TRBJ1-2; 7 positions agree with TRBD1. CDR1 is MNHEY and CDR2 is SVGAGI in the germline V gene. V lost 6 bases to trimming and J lost 9 bases; unmatched junction nucleotides: 7. The CDR3 has 12 amino acids. CDR3 protein: CASRPGQTSYTF. The CDR3 DNA sequence: TGTGCCAGCAGGCCGGGACAGACTAGCTACACCTTC.

With regard to this clone: Different DNA sequences within this sample yield the same CDR3. The chain links TRBV19 to TRBJ2-5; possible D gene TRBD2, 7 bases. The length of the CDR3 is 13 residues. Trimming pared 6 bases from V and 5 bases from J, leaving 13 bases between. CDR1 is LNHDA and CDR2 is SQIVND in the germline V gene (reference sequence). The CDR3: CASRRGRGETQYF. The CDR3 DNA is TGTGCCAGTAGGCGGGGGCGCGGGGAGACCCAGTACTTC.

The chain employs TRBV18 and TRBJ2-7; 11 nucleotides match TRBD2. In germline, CDR1 is KGHSH, CDR2 LQKENI. V was clipped by 6 bases and J by 5 bases; unmatched bases: 9. This CDR3 has 15 residues. CDR3 sequence: CASSPTSGANHEQYF. The CDR3, as DNA: TGTGCCAGCTCCCCGACTAGCGGGGCGAACCACGAGCAGTACTTC.

The chain is built from TRBV27 and TRBJ2-3, with D perhaps matching TRBD1 (6 bases). The CDR3 contains 14 residues. Germline CDR1 MNHEY, CDR2 SMNVEV (reference sequence). Trimming shortened V by 5 bases and J by 7 bases, and 16 bases separated the two germline ends. CDR3 sequence: CASSHTGFKNTQYF. The CDR3 nucleotides are TGTGCCAGCAGTCATACAGGGTTCAAAAATACGCAGTATTTT.

This chain joins TRBV7-9 and TRBJ2-7; TRBD2 matches 7 bases. V shed 3 bases and J 2 bases; nucleotides not matched to a gene: 1. Per the germline V gene, CDR1 is SEHNR and CDR2 is FQNEAQ (reference sequence). There are 13 residues in the CDR3. CDR3 sequence reads: CASSLGTTYEQYF. The CDR3 region has the DNA TGTGCCAGCAGCTTGGGGACTACCTACGAGCAGTACTTC.

The chain uses TRBV9 and TRBJ1-5; TRBD1 aligns across 7 bases. This CDR3 is built from 14 residues. V shed 4 bases, J shed 2 bases, and the junction held 3 bases outside the gene matches. The germline V gene encodes CDR1 SGDLS and CDR2 YYNGEE. In DNA, the CDR3 is TGTGCCAGCAGCTTCGGACAGGGCAATCAGCCCCAGCATTTT. It translates to CASSFGQGNQPQHF.

The chain links TRBV5-4 to TRBJ2-5; 8 bases map to TRBD2. Germline CDR1 is SGHNT and CDR2 is YYREEE (reference sequence). The CDR3 length is 16 residues. V was pared by 0 bases and J by 3 bases, with 7 bases of the junction left unmatched. CDR3 sequence reads: CASSLGGAGGKETQYF. The CDR3 DNA is TGTGCCAGCAGCTTGGGTGGTGCGGGAGGAAAAGAGACCCAGTACTTC.

About this clone itself: One end of the junction does not line up with germline, which may come from a read error. This chain links TRBV11-2 with TRBJ1-5; D remains ambiguous. This CDR3 contains 15 residues. CDR1 and CDR2 from the germline V gene are SGHAT and FQNNGV. In nucleotides, the CDR3 is TGTGCCAGCAGCCTAGACGGGTATAGCAATCAGCCCCAGCATTTT. This codes for CASSLDGYSNQPQHF.

The V gene is TRBV9, the J gene TRBJ2-5, with TRBD2 matching over 11 bases. V shed 0 bases and J 2 bases; nucleotides not matched to a gene: 12. CDR3 length equals 19 residues. Germline V gene data show CDR1 as SGDLS and CDR2 as YYNGEE. CDR3 coding DNA: TGTGCCAGCAGCGTAGCTACTGGGACTAGCGGAACCCGACAAGAGACCCAGTACTTC. It translates to CASSVATGTSGTRQETQYF.

The sample holds a few counts of this clone. This sequence joins TRBV4-2 and TRBJ2-3, with D perhaps TRBD1 (5 bases). Germline loops: CDR1 LGHNA, CDR2 YNFKEQ. This CDR3 has 14 residues. The V gene lost 3 bases and the J gene lost 4 bases, with 11 bases spanning the gap. The CDR3 region has the DNA TGTGCCAGCAGCCAGAGCAGGGCGGCAGATACGCAGTATTTT. It translates to CASSQSRAADTQYF.

This clone occurred a few times. The chain links TRBV23-1 to TRBJ1-3; TRBD1 agrees at 9 bases. TRBV23-1 is classed as an ORF, of uncertain function. The CDR3 is made up of 14 amino acids. V shed 8 bases, J shed 0 bases, and the junction held 2 bases outside the gene matches. The CDR3 reads CASGDRVSGNTIYF. The CDR3 nucleotides are TGCGCCAGCGGGGACAGGGTCTCTGGAAACACCATATATTTT.